These 29 T cell receptor beta chains were sequenced from one sample in a study of blood T cell repertoires in COVID-19. Sequencing was performed with immunoSEQ multiplex PCR; in TCRdb, only in-frame clones are kept and a portion is missing. The table lists about 300,000 clones, approximately 88% of them singletons. Sequencing used peripheral blood. The receptors here all came from a man aged 18-30 years who had recovered from COVID-19.

Notes on this clone: One end of the junction fails to match germline, which may point to a read error. This chain uses TRBV11-2 with TRBJ2-1; no reliable D call. The CDR3 is 12 residues long. Per the germline V gene, CDR1 is SGHAT and CDR2 is FQNNGV. CDR3 in DNA: TGTACCAGCAGCTTAGATCGTCTTGAGCAGTTCTTC. Amino acid sequence: CTSSLDRLEQFF. Full variable domain (remainder filled in from reference TRBV11-2 and TRBJ2-1): EAGVAQSPRYKIIEKRQSVAFWCNPISGHATLYWYQQILGQGPKLLIQFQNNGVVDDSQLPKDRFSAERLKGVDSTLKIQPAKLEDSAVYLCTSSLDRLEQFFGPGTRLTVL.

V is TRBV7-2 and J is TRBJ2-7; possibly TRBD1 for D (5 bases). V was cut by 1 base and J by 6 bases, with 10 bases left in between. This CDR3 is 13 amino acids long. Germline V CDR1 and CDR2: SGHTA, FQGNSA. The DNA of the CDR3 is TGTGCCAGCAGCTTAGTGACAGAACGCGAGCAGTACTTC. Translated: CASSLVTEREQYF.

The chain carries TRBV6-6 and TRBJ1-1, with D tentatively TRBD1 (5 bases). CDR3 length: 13 amino acids. Germline V CDR1 and CDR2: MNHNY, SVGAGI (reference sequence). V shed 5 bases and J shed 3 bases, with 10 bases lying between them. The CDR3 nucleotides are TGTGCCAGCAGTGACTTGGGGCACACTGAAGCTTTCTTT. Translated, it gives CASSDLGHTEAFF.

V gene TRBV10-3 combines with J gene TRBJ2-3; 9 bases are shared with TRBD2. CDR1 and CDR2 (germline): ENHRY, SYGVKD. J gave up 3 bases and V 0 bases, and 10 bases lay outside the gene matches. The CDR3 contains 18 residues. CDR3 region: CAISESFPSSGGTDTQYF. Written as DNA, the CDR3 is TGTGCCATCAGTGAGTCGTTCCCTTCCAGCGGGGGGACAGATACGCAGTATTTT.

The sample holds one count of this clone. This chain uses TRBV18 with TRBJ1-5; 8 bases fit TRBD1. V lost 5 bases to trimming and J lost 6 bases; unmatched junction nucleotides: 6. This CDR3 has 14 amino acids. From germline, CDR1 is KGHSH and CDR2 LQKENI. The CDR3 DNA reads as TGTGCCAGCTCAACCCAGGGGGCTTTTCAGCCCCAGCATTTT. Its translation: CASSTQGAFQPQHF.

The chain carries TRBV29-1 and TRBJ2-7; TRBD2 might be the D (6 bases). CDR1 SQVTM and CDR2 ANQGSEA come from the germline V gene. The V and J ends lost 6 bases and 0 bases respectively, with 12 bases between them. The CDR3 spans 13 residues. The CDR3 DNA follows: TGCAGCGTCGGGACTTCTTCCTCCTACGAGCAGTACTTC. This gives the protein CSVGTSSSYEQYF.

This chain links TRBV19 with TRBJ1-2; the D gene is possibly TRBD1 (5 bases). The CDR3 runs 13 residues. Trimming left V 5 bases short and J 4 bases short, with 11 bases between. The V gene's germline CDR1 is LNHDA and CDR2 SQIVND (reference sequence). CDR3: CASSPETAYGYTF. DNA for the CDR3: TGTGCCAGTAGTCCTGAGACAGCCTATGGCTACACCTTC.

V and J are TRBV9 and TRBJ1-3; 8 bases match TRBD1. The ends lost 0 bases at V and 0 bases at J; junction bases unmatched: 8. The CDR3 has 18 residues. The germline V gene has CDR1 SGDLS and CDR2 YYNGEE. The CDR3 sequence: CASSVDPRDRRSGNTIYF. DNA for the CDR3: TGTGCCAGCAGCGTAGACCCCCGGGACAGGCGCTCTGGAAACACCATATATTTT.

The chain has TRBV5-5 and TRBJ1-6, with 7 bases fitting TRBD1. Losses at the gene ends were 1 base for V and 5 bases for J; bases not matched to a gene: 3. The V gene's germline CDR1 is SGHKS and CDR2 YYEKEE (reference sequence). The CDR3 has 15 residues. The CDR3 protein is CASSLLGQDNSPLHF. The CDR3 bases are TGTGCCAGCAGCTTGCTCGGACAGGATAATTCACCCCTCCACTTT.

This rearrangement joins TRBV9 to TRBJ1-4; D not certain. In germline, CDR1 is SGDLS, CDR2 YYNGEE. The CDR3 runs to 14 residues. V lost 0 bases, J lost 4 bases, and 7 bases lay in between. CDR3 nucleotides: TGTGCCAGCAGCGTAGCTCAGGATAATGAAAAACTGTTTTTT. Amino acid sequence: CASSVAQDNEKLFF. The whole variable domain, filled in from reference TRBV9 and TRBJ1-4, reads DSGVTQTPKHLITATGQRVTLRCSPRSGDLSVYWYQQSLDQGLQFLIQYYNGEERAKGNILERFSAQQFPDLHSELNLSSLELGDSALYFCASSVAQDNEKLFFGSGTQLSVL.

The chain joins TRBV3-1 (or the pseudogene TRBV3-2) to TRBJ2-5; D might be TRBD1 (5 bases). CDR3 length: 16 amino acids. In germline, CDR1 is LGHDT, CDR2 YNNKEL (reference sequence). V was clipped by 4 bases and J by 5 bases, with 20 bases between them. CDR3 in amino acids: CASSPPGHPDGETQYF. CDR3 DNA sequence: TGTGCCAGCAGCCCCCCTGGACACCCTGATGGGGAGACCCAGTACTTC.

In this sample, this clone turned up once. This rearrangement joins TRBV19 to TRBJ1-2; 7 bases fit TRBD1. Trimming cost V 8 bases and J 4 bases; bases outside gene matches: 7. The germline V gene has CDR1 LNHDA and CDR2 SQIVND (reference sequence). The CDR3 has 13 residues. As DNA, the CDR3 is TGTGCCAGTTCTCAAGGGGGCATCTATGGCTACACCTTC. The encoded protein is CASSQGGIYGYTF.

This sequence joins TRBV27 and TRBJ1-5, with D possibly being TRBD1 (5 bases). The V end was cut by 6 bases, the J end by 3 bases, with 18 bases between. The germline V gene encodes CDR1 MNHEY and CDR2 SMNVEV (reference sequence). CDR3 length: 16 residues. Written as DNA, the CDR3 is TGTGCCAGCAGCCAAGGGGCCAGGAAAACCAATCAGCCCCAGCATTTT. It translates to CASSQGARKTNQPQHF.

This rearrangement joins TRBV5-5 to TRBJ2-1; 8 positions match TRBD1. J was trimmed by 7 bases and V by 1 base; bases with no gene match: 7. This CDR3 is built from 15 residues. CDR1 SGHKS and CDR2 YYEKEE come from the germline V gene (reference sequence). The CDR3 loop reads CASSLYDRGRNEQFF. CDR3 bases: TGTGCCAGCAGCTTGTACGACAGGGGAAGGAATGAGCAGTTCTTC.

The chain couples TRBV7-9 to TRBJ2-7; 9 positions match TRBD1. Germline values: CDR1 SEHNR, CDR2 FQNEAQ (reference sequence). CDR3 size: 18 residues. V lost 3 bases to trimming and J lost 1 base; unmatched junction nucleotides: 13. CDR3 amino acids: CASSFEPGQGPLSYEQYF. DNA of the CDR3: TGTGCCAGCAGCTTCGAACCGGGACAGGGACCCCTTTCCTACGAGCAGTACTTC.

The chain couples TRBV6-5 to TRBJ1-6; D is undetermined. V was shortened by 0 bases and J by 7 bases, with 7 bases between the two germline ends. The CDR3 length is 14 residues. Germline V gives CDR1 MNHEY, CDR2 SVGAGI. The CDR3 loop is CASSYSMGNSPLHF. The DNA for the CDR3 is TGTGCCAGCAGTTACTCGATGGGCAATTCACCCCTCCACTTT.

This sequence joins TRBV11-2 and TRBJ2-7; D gene unclear. Germline assignment: CDR1 SGHAT and CDR2 FQNNGV. Trimming removed 3 bases at V and 3 bases at J, with 9 bases between. This CDR3 has 13 residues. Here the CDR3 reads CASSFGPNYEQYF. The CDR3 bases are TGTGCCAGCAGCTTCGGTCCTAACTACGAGCAGTACTTC.

The V and J genes are TRBV6-1 and TRBJ2-1; TRBD2 aligns across 11 bases. Germline V gene lookup returns CDR1 MNHNS and CDR2 SASEGT. The CDR3 has 15 amino acids. V shed 3 bases and J 3 bases; nucleotides not matched to a gene: 1. Here the CDR3 DNA reads TGTGCCAGCAGTGACGGGACTAGCGGCTACAATGAGCAGTTCTTC. This sequence encodes CASSDGTSGYNEQFF.

The chain links TRBV27 to TRBJ2-4; TRBD1 matches at 9 bases. This CDR3 is built from 14 residues. V shed 6 bases and J 8 bases; nucleotides not matched to a gene: 8. The germline V gene encodes CDR1 MNHEY and CDR2 SMNVEV (reference sequence). CDR3 DNA: TGTGCCAGCAGGGGGGACAGGGAGGTGGACATTCAGTACTTC. It encodes CASRGDREVDIQYF.

On this clone itself: The sample has other DNA sequences that encode this CDR3 too. V and J are TRBV7-9 and TRBJ1-4, with 10 bases matching TRBD1. The trim removed 6 bases at V and 7 bases at J, leaving 5 bases unmatched. The CDR3 has 14 amino acids. Germline CDR1 SEHNR, CDR2 FQNEAQ (reference sequence). The CDR3 coding sequence is TGTGCCAGCAGTTCGGGACAGGGGCGTGAAAAACTGTTTTTT. Translating it yields CASSSGQGREKLFF. The variable domain in full, with the rest retrieved from reference TRBV7-9 and TRBJ1-4, is DTGVSQNPRHKITKRGQNVTFRCDPISEHNRLYWYRQTLGQGPEFLTYFQNEAQLEKSRLLSDRFSAERPKGSFSTLEIQRTEQGDSAMYLCASSSGQGREKLFFGSGTQLSVL.

The chain joins TRBV7-3 to TRBJ2-3, with D perhaps TRBD2 (5 bases). The germline V and J ends were trimmed by 5 bases and 5 bases, with 17 bases remaining between them. There are 15 residues in the CDR3. Germline CDR1 reads SGHTA; CDR2 reads FQGTGA. The CDR3 sequence is CASSPAASRGDTQYF. In DNA, the CDR3 is TGTGCCAGCAGCCCCGCCGCTAGCCGAGGAGATACGCAGTATTTT.

The chain uses TRBV7-2 and TRBJ2-3, with 9 bases that match TRBD2. The CDR3 is 18 amino acids. The V segment lost 7 bases and the J segment 4 bases; nucleotides outside the gene matches: 18. Germline CDR1 reads SGHTA; CDR2 reads FQGNSA. This CDR3 is CASKLGFGRLAAADTQYF. The CDR3 region has the DNA TGTGCCAGCAAGTTAGGGTTTGGGCGACTAGCGGCAGCAGATACGCAGTATTTT.

The J gene is TRBJ2-3, the V gene TRBV10-2; D is unresolved. V was shortened by 3 bases and J by 4 bases, with 14 bases between the two germline ends. Looked up from germline, CDR1 is WSHSY and CDR2 is SAAADI. The CDR3 loop spans 15 amino acids. The CDR3 is CASSDPSSVADTQYF. The CDR3 DNA sequence: TGCGCCAGCAGTGATCCTAGTTCTGTCGCAGATACGCAGTATTTT.

J is TRBJ2-3 and V is TRBV2; 9 bases are a match to TRBD1. CDR1 and CDR2 from the germline V gene are SNHLY and FYNNEI. The CDR3 contains 15 residues. V was clipped by 5 bases and J by 2 bases; unmatched bases: 5. The CDR3 loop is CASSRTGAYTDTQYF. DNA for the CDR3: TGTGCCAGCAGTCGGACAGGGGCTTACACAGATACGCAGTATTTT.

The V gene is TRBV5-1, the J gene TRBJ1-1; 8 nucleotides match TRBD1. V was clipped by 3 bases and J by 3 bases; unmatched bases: 1. The CDR3 totals 13 residues. Germline CDR1 and CDR2: SGHRS and YFSETQ. The CDR3 spells CASSWGQDTEAFF. In DNA form, the CDR3 reads TGCGCCAGCAGCTGGGGACAGGACACTGAAGCTTTCTTT.

The chain joins TRBV27 to TRBJ2-4, with TRBD1 matching over 8 bases. The CDR3 covers 15 residues. V was clipped by 2 bases and J by 7 bases; unmatched bases: 7. CDR1 is MNHEY, CDR2 SMNVEV, per germline (reference sequence). The CDR3 sequence is CASSLDQGASNIQYF. Here the CDR3 DNA reads TGTGCCAGCAGTTTAGACCAGGGGGCGTCGAACATTCAGTACTTC.

This clone was found once. This sequence joins TRBV7-2 and TRBJ2-3; TRBD2 agrees at 11 bases. Per the germline V gene, CDR1 is SGHTA and CDR2 is FQGNSA. This CDR3 is built from 13 residues. Trimming took 6 bases from V and 5 from J; bases not matched to a gene: 1. In nucleotides, the CDR3 is TGTGCCAGCAGACTAGCGGGGGAAGATACGCAGTATTTT. Its translation: CASRLAGEDTQYF.

The rearrangement joins TRBV6-5 to TRBJ1-6; D call uncertain. The V end lost 5 bases, the J end lost 14 bases, and 22 bases lay between the germline ends. From germline, CDR1 is MNHEY and CDR2 SVGAGI. The CDR3 has 15 residues. The CDR3 sequence is CASSPYGSGGKALHF. In DNA, the CDR3 is TGTGCCAGCAGTCCCTATGGCTCGGGAGGGAAGGCCCTCCACTTT.

The sample holds one count of this clone. The gene calls are TRBV6-6 and TRBJ1-1, with D tentatively TRBD1 (6 bases). The V end was cut by 1 base, the J end by 7 bases, with 13 bases between. Germline assignment: CDR1 MNHNY and CDR2 SVGAGI (reference sequence). The CDR3 sequence is 14 residues long. The CDR3 nucleotides read TGTGCCAGCAGTTACTGGGGGCTCGACGGTGAAGCTTTCTTT. Its protein is CASSYWGLDGEAFF.